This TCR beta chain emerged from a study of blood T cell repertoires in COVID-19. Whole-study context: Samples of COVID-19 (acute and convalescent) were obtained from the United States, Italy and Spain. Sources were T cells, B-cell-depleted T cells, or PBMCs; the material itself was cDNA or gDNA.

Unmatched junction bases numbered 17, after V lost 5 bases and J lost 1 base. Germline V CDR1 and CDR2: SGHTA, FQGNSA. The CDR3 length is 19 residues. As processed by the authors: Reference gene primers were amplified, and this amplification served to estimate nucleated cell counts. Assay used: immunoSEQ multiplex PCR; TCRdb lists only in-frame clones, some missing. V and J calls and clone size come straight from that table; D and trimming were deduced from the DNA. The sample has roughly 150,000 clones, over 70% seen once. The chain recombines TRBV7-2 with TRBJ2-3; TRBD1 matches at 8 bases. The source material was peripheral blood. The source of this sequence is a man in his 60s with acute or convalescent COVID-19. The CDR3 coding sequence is TGTGCCAGCAGCCGTGGACAGGGCCCCTTATCCATTCGCACAGATACGCAGTATTTT. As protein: CASSRGQGPLSIRTDTQYF.